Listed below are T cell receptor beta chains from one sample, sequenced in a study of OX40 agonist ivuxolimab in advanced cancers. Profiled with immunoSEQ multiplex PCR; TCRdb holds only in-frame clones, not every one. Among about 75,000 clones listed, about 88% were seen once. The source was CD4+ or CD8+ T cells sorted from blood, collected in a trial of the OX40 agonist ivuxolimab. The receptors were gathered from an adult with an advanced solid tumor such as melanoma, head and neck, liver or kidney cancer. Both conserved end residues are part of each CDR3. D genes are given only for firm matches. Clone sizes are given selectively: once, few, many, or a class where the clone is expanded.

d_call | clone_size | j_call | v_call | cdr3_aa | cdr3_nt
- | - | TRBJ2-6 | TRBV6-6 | CASTTRLTSGANVLTF | TGTGCCAGCACGACCAGGCTCACCTCTGGGGCCAACGTCCTGACTTTC
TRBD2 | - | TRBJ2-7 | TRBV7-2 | CASSHMGGEQYF | TGTGCCAGCAGCCATATGGGGGGGGAGCAGTACTTC
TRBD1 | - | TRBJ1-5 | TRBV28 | CASSLGTGGIGNQPQHF | TGTGCCAGCAGTTTAGGGACAGGGGGGATTGGCAATCAGCCCCAGCATTTT
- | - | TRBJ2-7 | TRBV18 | CASSPPASGLGEQYF | TGTGCCAGCTCACCACCGGCGTCAGGGCTCGGGGAGCAGTACTTC
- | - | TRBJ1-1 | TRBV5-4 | CASSLAGPDTEAFF | TGTGCCAGCAGCTTGGCAGGGCCAGACACTGAAGCTTTCTTT
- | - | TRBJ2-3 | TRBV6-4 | CASSLEQTDTQYF | TGTGCCAGCAGCCTGGAGCAAACAGATACGCAGTATTTT
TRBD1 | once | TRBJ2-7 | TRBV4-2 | CASSQVLGQGYEQYF | TGTGCCAGCAGCCAAGTGTTGGGACAGGGCTACGAGCAGTACTTC
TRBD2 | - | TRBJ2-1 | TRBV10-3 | CAISSTSGTRGYNEQFF | TGTGCCATCAGTTCCACTAGCGGGACCCGGGGTTACAATGAGCAGTTCTTC
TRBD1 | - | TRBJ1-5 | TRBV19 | CASSMRQGAVGNQPQHF | TGTGCCAGTAGTATGCGACAGGGGGCAGTTGGGAATCAGCCCCAGCATTTT
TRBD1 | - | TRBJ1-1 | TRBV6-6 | CASSTPGGGRAFF | TGTGCCAGCAGTACCCCGGGAGGGGGCAGAGCTTTCTTT
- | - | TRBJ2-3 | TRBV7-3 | CASSPLRGGSTDTQYF | TGTGCCAGCAGCCCATTAAGGGGGGGAAGCACAGATACGCAGTATTTT
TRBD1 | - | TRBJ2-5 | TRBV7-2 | CASSLPQGLRQETQYF | TGTGCCAGCAGCTTACCACAGGGGCTGAGGCAAGAGACCCAGTACTTC
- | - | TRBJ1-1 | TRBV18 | CASSRGLGLIAEAFF | TGTGCCAGCTCACGGGGGTTGGGACTGATTGCTGAAGCTTTCTTT
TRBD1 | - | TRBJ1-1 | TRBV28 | CASSIRQGVHYTEAFF | TGTGCCAGCAGTATCAGACAGGGGGTACATTACACTGAAGCTTTCTTT
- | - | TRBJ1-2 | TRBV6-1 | CASSEGGLIRTF | TGTGCCAGCAGTGAAGGAGGGTTGATTCGAACCTTC
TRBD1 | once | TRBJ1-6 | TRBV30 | CAWRNRGTGGPALHF | TGTGCCTGGAGGAACAGGGGGACAGGGGGCCCGGCCCTCCACTTT
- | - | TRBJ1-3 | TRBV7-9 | CASSSSLSGNTIYF | TGTGCCAGCAGCTCGAGCCTCTCTGGAAACACCATATATTTT
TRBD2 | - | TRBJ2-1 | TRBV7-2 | CASSLGLAGGHQGEQFF | TGTGCCAGCAGCTTAGGACTAGCGGGGGGCCATCAAGGGGAGCAGTTCTTC
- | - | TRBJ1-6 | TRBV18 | CASSPIGGGSPLHF | TGTGCCAGCTCACCGATCGGGGGAGGGTCACCCCTCCACTTT
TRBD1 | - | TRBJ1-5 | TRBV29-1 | CSVSGGTDDQPQHF | TGCAGCGTATCGGGGGGGACAGACGATCAGCCCCAGCATTTT
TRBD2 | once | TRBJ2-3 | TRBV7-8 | CASSFTSGRTDTQYF | TGTGCCAGCAGCTTTACTAGCGGCCGCACAGATACGCAGTATTTT
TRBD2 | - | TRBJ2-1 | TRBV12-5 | CASRGGSGSYNEQFF | TGTGCTAGTAGAGGCGGGAGTGGGTCCTACAATGAGCAGTTCTTC
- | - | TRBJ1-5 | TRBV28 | CASSLYYGRGNQPQHF | TGTGCCAGCAGTTTATATTACGGAAGAGGCAATCAGCCCCAGCATTTT
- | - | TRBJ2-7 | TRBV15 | CATSRGGLTYEQYF | TGTGCCACCAGCAGAGGAGGGCTCACCTACGAGCAGTACTTC
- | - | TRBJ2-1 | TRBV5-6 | CASSLAAGLTYNEQFF | TGTGCCAGCAGCTTGGCCGCGGGACTTACGTACAATGAGCAGTTCTTC
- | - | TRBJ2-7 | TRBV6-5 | CASSYAQAGSYEQYF | TGTGCCAGCAGTTACGCGCAGGCTGGGTCCTACGAGCAGTACTTC
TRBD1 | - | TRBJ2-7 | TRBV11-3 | CASSLRGGQGYEQYF | TGTGCCAGCAGCTTAAGGGGAGGACAGGGCTACGAGCAGTACTTC
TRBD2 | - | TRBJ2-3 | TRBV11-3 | CASTAGGPEDTQYF | TGTGCCAGCACAGCGGGGGGGCCGGAAGATACGCAGTATTTT
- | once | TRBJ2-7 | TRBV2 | CASSESGTNYYEQYF | TGTGCCAGCAGTGAAAGTGGGACAAATTACTACGAGCAGTACTTC
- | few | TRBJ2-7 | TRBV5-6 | CASSHTGYEQYF | TGTGCCAGCAGCCACACAGGGTACGAGCAGTACTTC
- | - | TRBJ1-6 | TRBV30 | CAWSEGGNSPLHF | TGTGCCTGGTCCGAAGGAGGTAATTCACCCCTCCACTTT
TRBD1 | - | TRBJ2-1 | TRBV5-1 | CASSLGGTGDYNEQFF | TGCGCCAGCAGCTTGGGAGGGACAGGGGACTACAATGAGCAGTTCTTC
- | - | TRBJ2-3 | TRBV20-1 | CSATAIGTQYF | TGCAGTGCGACCGCAATCGGTACGCAGTATTTT
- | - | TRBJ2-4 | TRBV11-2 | CASSLMPGIGIQYF | TGTGCCAGCAGCTTAATGCCGGGTATCGGCATTCAGTACTTC
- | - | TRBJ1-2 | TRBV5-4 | CASSLAGIGGYTF | TGTGCCAGCAGCTTGGCCGGGATTGGTGGCTACACCTTC
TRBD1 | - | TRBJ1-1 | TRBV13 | CASSSRGRVNTEAFF | TGTGCCAGCAGCTCCAGGGGGCGGGTGAACACTGAAGCTTTCTTT
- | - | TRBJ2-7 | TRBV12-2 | CASRGRDLSYEQYF | TGTGCAAGTCGCGGCCGGGACTTATCCTACGAGCAGTACTTC
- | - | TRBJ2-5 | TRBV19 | CASSINRRETQYF | TGTGCCAGTAGTATAAACAGGAGAGAGACCCAGTACTTC
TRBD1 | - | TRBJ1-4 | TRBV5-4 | CASSRTGGATNEKLFF | TGTGCCAGCAGCAGAACAGGGGGCGCGACTAATGAAAAACTGTTTTTT
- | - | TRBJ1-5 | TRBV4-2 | CASSQERAGIGQPQHF | TGTGCCAGCAGCCAAGAAAGGGCAGGTATAGGTCAGCCCCAGCATTTT
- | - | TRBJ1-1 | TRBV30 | CAWSRGTEAFF | TGTGCCTGGAGTAGGGGGACTGAAGCTTTCTTT
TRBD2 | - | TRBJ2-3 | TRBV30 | CAWTSGSQDTQYF | TGTGCCTGGACTAGCGGGAGTCAAGATACGCAGTATTTT
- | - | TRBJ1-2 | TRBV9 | CASSVKAGPIGYTF | TGTGCCAGCAGCGTAAAAGCAGGGCCTATCGGCTACACCTTC
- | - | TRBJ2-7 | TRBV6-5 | CASRWYSYEQYF | TGTGCCAGCAGGTGGTACTCCTACGAGCAGTACTTC
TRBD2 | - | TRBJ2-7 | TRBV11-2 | CASSRGTSSYEQYF | TGTGCCAGCAGCCGAGGGACTAGCTCCTACGAGCAGTACTTC
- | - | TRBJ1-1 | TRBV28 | CASSSPGIITEAFF | TGTGCCAGCAGTTCTCCAGGGATTATCACTGAAGCTTTCTTT
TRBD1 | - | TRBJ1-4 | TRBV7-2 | CASSATGGRTNEKLFF | TGTGCCAGCAGCGCGACAGGGGGCCGGACTAATGAAAAACTGTTTTTT